This T cell receptor (beta chain) was obtained from a study of response to subunit inactivated influenza vaccine. Whole-study results and caveats: The authors offered the suggestion that each seasonal influenza vaccination recruits few new T cells.

TCRdb ran MiXCR on the RT-PCR reads and lists one entry per CDR3 protein. This table holds about 310,000 distinct CDR3 sequences, approximately 23% found once. CDR1 and CDR2 from the germline V gene are MNHEY and SVGAGI. V dropped 4 bases and J dropped 1; count of bases not matched to a gene: 3. The CDR3 totals 15 residues. This clonotype was seen a handful of times. Its antigen is not known. The clonotype originates from a man aged 50 to 69 who received an inactivated influenza vaccine. V gene TRBV6-5 combines with J gene TRBJ2-5; the match to TRBD2 covers 10 bases. This material consisted of PBMCs from blood, taken 21 months after vaccination. This chain's CDR3 is CASSLGLAIQETQYF. The CDR3 DNA is TGTGCCAGCAGTTTGGGACTAGCGATCCAAGAGACCCAGTACTTC.